The following is a T cell receptor (beta chain) sequence with its context. This sample stems from a study of blood T cell repertoires in COVID-19. CDR1 and CDR2 from the germline V gene are MDHEN and SYDVKM. CDR3 length: 11 residues. V shed 8 bases and J 2 bases; nucleotides not matched to a gene: 0. TCRdb's table, derived via immunoSEQ multiplex PCR, lists solely in-frame clones and lacks some. This table has about 480,000 clones, 89% appearing once. This clonotype originated in a young man with COVID-19, enrolled during active disease. The sequenced sample was peripheral blood. V gene TRBV28 combines with J gene TRBJ2-7; 7 bases match TRBD2. As DNA, the CDR3 is TGTGCCAGCGGGACTACCTACGAGCAGTACTTC. This encodes CASGTTYEQYF.